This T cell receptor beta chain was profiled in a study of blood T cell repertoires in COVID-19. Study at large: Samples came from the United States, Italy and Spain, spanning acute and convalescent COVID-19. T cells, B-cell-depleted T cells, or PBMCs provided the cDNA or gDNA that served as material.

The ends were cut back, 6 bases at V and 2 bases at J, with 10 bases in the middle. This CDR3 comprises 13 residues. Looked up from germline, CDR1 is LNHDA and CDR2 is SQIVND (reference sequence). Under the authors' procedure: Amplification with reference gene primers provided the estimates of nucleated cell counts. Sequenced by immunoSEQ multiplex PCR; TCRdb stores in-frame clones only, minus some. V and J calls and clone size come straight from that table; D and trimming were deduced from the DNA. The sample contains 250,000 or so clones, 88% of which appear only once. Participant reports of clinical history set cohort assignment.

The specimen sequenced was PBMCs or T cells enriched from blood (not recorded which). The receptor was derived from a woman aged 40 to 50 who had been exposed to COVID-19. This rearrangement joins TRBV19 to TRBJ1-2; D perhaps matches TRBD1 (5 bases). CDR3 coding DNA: TGTGCCAGTAGGGTAGGGGCCAACTATGGCTACACCTTC. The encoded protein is CASRVGANYGYTF.